The 20 T cell receptor beta chains below were found in one sample sequenced in a study of blood T cell repertoires in COVID-19. Data came from immunoSEQ multiplex PCR; TCRdb stores just in-frame clones and leaves some out. The data hold roughly 290,000 clones, with approximately 84% observed a single time. Input material: peripheral blood. The receptors derive from a person aged 70 to 79 with COVID-19, enrolled during active disease.

The J gene is TRBJ2-1, the V gene TRBV11-2, with D perhaps matching TRBD1 (6 bases). Looked up from germline, CDR1 is SGHAT and CDR2 is FQNNGV. This CDR3 has 14 amino acids. Trimming removed 1 base at V and 7 bases at J, with 11 bases between. The CDR3 is CASSLVRGLNEQFF. CDR3 coding DNA: TGTGCCAGCAGCTTAGTCAGGGGTCTAAATGAGCAGTTCTTC.

The rearrangement joins TRBV19 to TRBJ2-1, with 11 bases identical to TRBD1. With V trimmed by 2 bases and J by 3 bases, 3 bases remained unmatched. This CDR3 has 16 residues. Germline CDR1 LNHDA, CDR2 SQIVND (reference sequence). CDR3 DNA: TGTGCCAGTAGTATAAGTGGGACAGGGGGCTACAATGAGCAGTTCTTC. This gives the protein CASSISGTGGYNEQFF.

This clone came up once. V and J are TRBV30 and TRBJ2-2; 11 bases line up with TRBD2. The CDR3 extends over 16 amino acids. CDR1 is GTSNPN, CDR2 SVGIG, per germline (reference sequence). The V gene end was trimmed by 2 bases and the J gene end by 4 bases; junction bases not matched to a gene: 6. Here the CDR3 reads CAWSRLAGSVTGELFF. For the CDR3, the DNA is TGTGCCTGGAGTCGACTAGCGGGATCGGTCACCGGGGAGCTGTTTTTT.

This chain connects TRBV7-2 to TRBJ1-5; no reliable D call. The CDR3 has 15 residues. Germline assignment: CDR1 SGHTA and CDR2 FQGNSA. V was pared by 3 bases and J by 5 bases, with 14 bases between. The CDR3, as DNA: TGTGCCAGCAGCTTTAGAGGGAACGGGGATCAGCCCCAGCATTTT. Its protein product is CASSFRGNGDQPQHF. Full variable domain (remainder filled in from reference TRBV7-2 and TRBJ1-5): GAGVSQSPSNKVTEKGKDVELRCDPISGHTALYWYRQSLGQGLEFLIYFQGNSAPDKSGLPSDRFSAERTGGSVSTLTIQRTQQEDSAVYLCASSFRGNGDQPQHFGDGTRLSIL.

As DNA, the CDR3 is TGCGCCAGCAGCCCTGGCCTAGCGGGGGGGTGGGAGACCCAGTACTTC. It is translated as CASSPGLAGGWETQYF. This chain joins TRBV4-1 and TRBJ2-5; 12 bases agree with TRBD2. V gave up 4 bases and J gave up 5 bases; unmatched junction bases: 8. There are 16 residues in the CDR3. Germline CDR1 reads MGHRA; CDR2 reads YSYEKL.

V usage is TRBV6-6 and J usage is TRBJ1-5; 7 nucleotides align to TRBD1. The J segment lost 5 bases and the V segment lost 5 bases, leaving 9 bases of the junction unmatched. There are 15 residues in the CDR3. Per germline, CDR1 MNHNY and CDR2 SVGAGI (reference sequence). The CDR3 protein is CASSKQGRAYQPQHF. The CDR3 DNA reads TGTGCCAGCAGTAAACAGGGGAGAGCCTATCAGCCCCAGCATTTT.

This clone was picked up one time. This chain connects TRBV5-4 to TRBJ2-7; D gene ambiguous. In germline, CDR1 is SGHNT, CDR2 YYREEE (reference sequence). This CDR3 is 13 amino acids long. V was clipped by 0 bases and J by 5 bases, with 9 bases between them. Here the CDR3 reads CASSLALANEQYF. For the CDR3, the DNA is TGTGCCAGCAGCTTGGCCCTCGCGAACGAGCAGTACTTC.

The rearrangement uses TRBV15 and TRBJ1-5; D uncertain. V lost 3 bases and J lost 2, with 20 bases in between. CDR3 length: 18 residues. Looked up from germline, CDR1 is LNHNV and CDR2 is YYDKDF (reference sequence). The CDR3 sequence: CATSSKVGGWKGNQPQHF. The DNA of the CDR3 is TGTGCCACCAGCAGCAAGGTAGGCGGGTGGAAAGGCAATCAGCCCCAGCATTTT.

The gene calls are TRBV28 and TRBJ2-6, with 11 bases identical to TRBD1. CDR1 is MDHEN, CDR2 SYDVKM, per germline. The J segment lost 5 bases and the V segment lost 11 bases, leaving 14 bases of the junction unmatched. The CDR3 is 17 residues long. The CDR3 region is CAHRGRTGGVRANVLTF. CDR3 coding DNA: TGTGCCCATCGTGGCCGGACAGGGGGCGTTAGGGCCAACGTCCTGACTTTC. Full variable domain (outside the CDR3, taken from reference TRBV28 and TRBJ2-6): DVKVTQSSRYLVKRTGEKVFLECVQDMDHENMFWYRQDPGLGLRLIYFSYDVKMKEKGDIPEGYSVSREKKERFSLILESASTNQTSMYLCAHRGRTGGVRANVLTFGAGSRLTVL.

In this sample, this clone turned up once. The chain employs TRBV4-1 and TRBJ1-5; TRBD1 matches at 7 bases. Germline CDR1 is MGHRA and CDR2 is YSYEKL. V shed 0 bases and J 5 bases; nucleotides not matched to a gene: 16. The CDR3 contains 19 residues. In nucleotides, the CDR3 is TGCGCCAGCAGCCAAGATGGGGGGTCAGGGGGTGCGCTGTATCAGCCCCAGCATTTT. As protein: CASSQDGGSGGALYQPQHF.

The rearrangement links TRBV12-1 to TRBJ2-7; the D call of TRBD2 is as the table states it, not checked on the DNA. TRBV12-1 represents a pseudogene. This CDR3 has 19 residues. CDR3 nucleotide sequence: TGTGCCAGCAGTTCTCCTATCGAAGTCCCGGACTCCCCACCCTACGAGCAGTACTTC. This sequence encodes CASSSPIEVPDSPPYEQYF.

This sequence joins TRBV19 and TRBJ1-5; tentatively, D is TRBD1 (5 bases). The CDR3 consists of 16 residues. Trimming cost V 4 bases and J 2 bases, with 15 bases left between them. The V gene's germline CDR1 is LNHDA and CDR2 SQIVND (reference sequence). CDR3 nucleotides: TGTGCCAGTAGTACCCGGGGGGGAGTTGGCAATCAGCCCCAGCATTTT. This codes for CASSTRGGVGNQPQHF.

The V call is TRBV28, the J call TRBJ2-3, with D unclear. Trimming cost V 3 bases and J 11 bases, with 9 bases left between them. The V gene's germline CDR1 is MDHEN and CDR2 SYDVKM. The CDR3 spans 11 residues. CDR3 bases: TGTGCCAGCAGTTTCCGGCAGGTGCAGTATTTT. Translated: CASSFRQVQYF.

This clone appeared a few times. CDR3 DNA: TGTGCCAGCAGCTCCCCGGGGGACCGCTATGGCTACACCTTC. It is translated as CASSSPGDRYGYTF. The chain combines TRBV7-2 with TRBJ1-2; D possibly corresponds to TRBD1 (5 bases). This CDR3 comprises 14 residues. Trimming shortened V by 4 bases and J by 4 bases, and 13 bases separated the two germline ends. The germline CDR1 and CDR2 sequences are SGHTA and FQGNSA.

V and J are TRBV5-5 and TRBJ2-2; no clear D gene. With 4 bases removed from V and 0 bases from J, the gap between germline ends came to 13 bases. The CDR3 is 16 residues long. Germline CDR1 and CDR2: SGHKS and YYEKEE (reference sequence). The CDR3 bases are TGTGCCAGCAGCCGTTACAATTACCCGAACACCGGGGAGCTGTTTTTT. This encodes CASSRYNYPNTGELFF.

V gene TRBV9 combines with J gene TRBJ1-2; 7 bases are a match to TRBD1. CDR3 size: 13 residues. Unmatched junction bases numbered 7, after V lost 7 bases and J lost 4 bases. Germline V gene data show CDR1 as SGDLS and CDR2 as YYNGEE. The CDR3 reads CASSSGTAYGYTF. The DNA for the CDR3 is TGTGCCAGCTCTTCCGGGACAGCCTATGGCTACACCTTC.

The chain carries TRBV5-1 and TRBJ2-7; 10 nucleotides line up with TRBD1. Per germline, CDR1 SGHRS and CDR2 YFSETQ. The ends lost 0 bases at V and 2 bases at J; junction bases unmatched: 2. This CDR3 has 15 residues. The CDR3 region is CASSLVGQGAYEQYF. CDR3 DNA sequence: TGCGCCAGCAGCTTGGTTGGACAGGGGGCCTACGAGCAGTACTTC.

The V and J genes are TRBV5-6 and TRBJ1-1; D unclear. This CDR3 is built from 13 residues. The ends were cut back, 0 bases at V and 0 bases at J, with 3 bases in the middle. Germline CDR1 and CDR2: SGHDT and YYEEEE. In nucleotides, the CDR3 is TGTGCCAGCAGCTTGGACATGAACACTGAAGCTTTCTTT. Protein product: CASSLDMNTEAFF.

This sequence joins TRBV25-1 and TRBJ1-2; TRBD1 aligns across 7 bases. Germline V gene lookup returns CDR1 MGHDK and CDR2 SYGVNS. The ends lost 4 bases at V and 0 bases at J; junction bases unmatched: 8. This CDR3 comprises 16 residues. Here the CDR3 DNA reads TGTGCCAGCAGTGGACAGGGTGTCCTCACTAACTATGGCTACACCTTC. Residues: CASSGQGVLTNYGYTF.

V is TRBV19 and J is TRBJ2-2; no reliable D call. CDR1 is LNHDA, CDR2 SQIVND, per germline (reference sequence). Deletions cut 4 bases from V and 8 bases from J, with 5 bases between. The CDR3 runs to 11 residues. CDR3: CASSTSGELFF. CDR3 nucleotides: TGTGCCAGTAGTACCTCTGGGGAGCTGTTTTTT.